These 18 T cell receptor beta chains share one sample of origin, sequenced in a study of regulatory T cells in long-lasting Graves disease (TCRdb year 2021). Libraries were built with multiplex PCR. Sequencing was performed on an Illumina HiSeq 4000. To build TCR beta libraries, CDR3 regions were amplified by Arm-PCR using iRepertoire HTBI primers. TCRdb applied fastp at Q25 and MiXCR to the public reads, then kept only in-frame beta chains. A single entry per CDR3 protein holds the most common genes and DNA from its merged rows. The sample profile shows around 460,000 distinct CDR3 sequences; roughly 21% of them were found once. The ten largest clones represent approximately 6.4% of the sample. Taken with the paper, the label for time point translates to: persistent/refractory GD, antithyroid drugs over 5 years with positive TRAb. For both TCR sequencing and RNA sequencing, RNA was extracted from PBMCs in TRIzol.

The material was peripheral blood mononuclear cells (PBMCs), obtained when the disease was refractory, from a patient treated with antithyroid drugs. The source is a female donor with Graves disease.

This clonotype was detected once. This may come from a read error, since a much larger clone is one base off. This sequence joins TRBV27 and TRBJ1-1, with TRBD1 matching 7 bases. There are 15 residues in the CDR3. CDR1 and CDR2 from the germline V gene are MNHEY and SMNVEV (reference sequence). The CDR3 DNA follows: TGTGCCAGCAGTTTGAATGGACAGGCGAACACTGGAGCTTTCTTT. Its translation is CASSLNGQANTGAFF.

The chain combines TRBV14 with TRBJ2-7; D not resolved. The V gene's germline CDR1 is SGHDN and CDR2 FVKESK. The CDR3 is made up of 13 amino acids. V was pared by 4 bases and J by 4 bases, with 11 bases between. CDR3 bases: TGTGCCAGCAGCCCCACCAATCGATACGAGCAGTACTTC. Protein sequence: CASSPTNRYEQYF.

The CDR3 coding sequence is TGTGCCAGCAGTTCCACGGGACAGGGAGACTCCTACGAGCAGTACTTC. Amino acid sequence: CASSSTGQGDSYEQYF. This chain links TRBV28 with TRBJ2-7; 9 nucleotides line up with TRBD1. The CDR3 consists of 16 residues. CDR1 is MDHEN, CDR2 SYDVKM, per germline. J was trimmed by 0 bases and V by 4 bases; bases with no gene match: 7.

Only a few counts were recorded for this clonotype. The J gene is TRBJ2-7, the V gene TRBV18; tentatively, D is TRBD2 (6 bases). CDR1 is KGHSH and CDR2 is LQKENI in the germline V gene. V lost 3 bases, J lost 3 bases, and 15 bases lay in between. The CDR3 spans 15 residues. CDR3 amino acids: CASSPDYKVHYEQYF. CDR3 sequence (DNA): TGTGCCAGCTCACCGGACTACAAAGTCCACTACGAGCAGTACTTC. The full variable domain, completed using reference TRBV18 and TRBJ2-7, is NAGVMQNPRHLVRRRGQEARLRCSPMKGHSHVYWYRQLPEEGLKFMVYLQKENIIDESGMPKERFSAEFPKEGPSILRIQQVVRGDSAAYFCASSPDYKVHYEQYFGPGTRLTVT.

This clonotype showed up many times. The J gene is TRBJ2-7, the V gene TRBV28; D is perhaps TRBD2 (6 bases). CDR3 length: 14 residues. Germline lookup yields CDR1 MDHEN and CDR2 SYDVKM. Trimming took off 8 bases at V and 0 bases at J, with 14 bases between the two ends. The CDR3 sequence: CASALGLTSYEQYF. The CDR3 region has the DNA TGTGCCAGCGCCCTCGGACTAACCTCCTACGAGCAGTACTTC.

The chain links TRBV29-1 to TRBJ1-2; 7 nucleotides align to TRBD1. Germline CDR1 reads SQVTM; CDR2 reads ANQGSEA. The CDR3 is 13 amino acids. The V gene end was trimmed by 7 bases and the J gene end by 5 bases; junction bases not matched to a gene: 10. The CDR3 reads CSAAPGTEYGYTF. The CDR3 coding sequence is TGCAGCGCTGCCCCGGGGACAGAGTATGGCTACACCTTC.

This clonotype has ten or more counts. V usage is TRBV29-1 and J usage is TRBJ2-5; 9 bases line up with TRBD1. CDR3 size: 17 residues. Germline lookup yields CDR1 SQVTM and CDR2 ANQGSEA. Germline trimming cut 1 base from V and 4 bases from J; bases unmatched to any gene: 13. The CDR3 DNA reads TGCAGCGTTGAAGGCTACGTCGGACAGGGGATTGGAGAGACCCAGTACTTC. Residues: CSVEGYVGQGIGETQYF.

In this sample, this clonotype turned up many times. V and J are TRBV2 and TRBJ1-1, with no clear D. Germline loops: CDR1 SNHLY, CDR2 FYNNEI. The CDR3 contains 12 residues. Trimming removed 8 bases at V and 0 bases at J, with 7 bases between. The CDR3 sequence: CASSRMNTEAFF. CDR3 in DNA: TGTGCCAGCTCCCGGATGAACACTGAAGCTTTCTTT.

This clonotype was observed a handful of times. Given a much more abundant clone one base away, this may be a read error. V and J are TRBV11-2 and TRBJ1-4, with D unresolved. Germline loops: CDR1 SGHAT, CDR2 FQNNGV. This CDR3 has 18 amino acids. The CDR3 coding sequence is TGTGCCAGCAGCGACCCTACGGGAATCGGGCAAACTAGTGAAAAACTGTTTTTT. Its protein product is CASSDPTGIGQTSEKLFF.

This clonotype has only a few counts. The chain recombines TRBV20-1 with TRBJ2-5, with 10 nucleotides matching TRBD1. The CDR3 is 14 amino acids. Germline V gene data show CDR1 as DFQATT and CDR2 as SNEGSKA (reference sequence). The V gene end was trimmed by 3 bases and the J gene end by 4 bases; junction bases not matched to a gene: 5. The CDR3 region is CSARKDRGIETQYF. The CDR3 coding sequence is TGCAGTGCTAGGAAGGACAGGGGGATAGAGACCCAGTACTTC.

In its sample, this clonotype was seen many times. The chain carries TRBV11-2 and TRBJ2-2; no reliable D call. V lost 5 bases and J 5 bases, leaving 9 bases between the germline ends. Germline CDR1 is SGHAT and CDR2 is FQNNGV. This CDR3 spans 13 amino acids. The CDR3 coding sequence is TGTGCCAGCAGCCAGACATCGACCGGGGAGCTGTTTTTT. Encoded protein: CASSQTSTGELFF. The full variable domain, its missing parts supplied by reference TRBV11-2 and TRBJ2-2, is EAGVAQSPRYKIIEKRQSVAFWCNPISGHATLYWYQQILGQGPKLLIQFQNNGVVDDSQLPKDRFSAERLKGVDSTLKIQPAKLEDSAVYLCASSQTSTGELFFGEGSRLTVL.

In this sample, this clonotype turned up a few times. The chain is built from TRBV3-1 and TRBJ1-6; D gene unclear. Germline CDR1 and CDR2: LGHDT and YNNKEL (reference sequence). The V end was cut by 0 bases, the J end by 7 bases, with 10 bases between. This CDR3 spans 15 amino acids. The CDR3 DNA is TGTGCCAGCAGCCAAGATCCGCGAACCAATTCACCCCTCCACTTT. This encodes CASSQDPRTNSPLHF.

This clonotype was seen a few times. The chain has TRBV20-1 and TRBJ1-2; 10 positions match TRBD1. This CDR3 has 14 amino acids. J lost 6 bases, V lost 0 bases, and 4 bases had no gene match. Looked up from germline, CDR1 is DFQATT and CDR2 is SNEGSKA (reference sequence). DNA for the CDR3: TGCAGTGCTAGAGACCCCGGGACAGGGGATGGCTACACCTTC. Protein sequence: CSARDPGTGDGYTF.

CDR3 protein: CSARGRRGTGVFEAFF. CDR3 in DNA: TGCAGTGCTAGAGGAAGACGCGGGACAGGGGTATTTGAGGCTTTCTTT. The V and J genes are TRBV20-1 and TRBJ1-1; 10 nucleotides match TRBD1. V lost 1 base, J lost 11 bases, and 16 bases stayed unmatched. The CDR3 covers 16 residues. Looked up from germline, CDR1 is DFQATT and CDR2 is SNEGSKA (reference sequence).

This clonotype was seen many times. This chain joins TRBV28 and TRBJ2-2; 7 bases align to TRBD2. Trimming at V came to 8 bases and at J to 6 bases, leaving 9 bases not matched to a gene. Germline CDR1 and CDR2: MDHEN and SYDVKM. CDR3 length equals 14 residues. The CDR3 bases are TGTGCCAGCCGTACGGGGGGTGGCGCCGGGGAGCTGTTTTTT. Its protein product is CASRTGGGAGELFF. Filled out from reference TRBV28 and TRBJ2-2, the complete variable domain reads DVKVTQSSRYLVKRTGEKVFLECVQDMDHENMFWYRQDPGLGLRLIYFSYDVKMKEKGDIPEGYSVSREKKERFSLILESASTNQTSMYLCASRTGGGAGELFFGEGSRLTVL.

This chain connects TRBV6-5 to TRBJ1-1; the D is unclear. The CDR3 is made up of 12 amino acids. Germline CDR1 is MNHEY and CDR2 is SVGAGI. V gave up 3 bases and J gave up 7 bases, with 9 bases separating them. The CDR3 protein is CASSYRSIEAFF. The CDR3 region has the DNA TGTGCCAGCAGTTATCGATCGATTGAAGCTTTCTTT.

This chain joins TRBV6-9 and TRBJ1-2, with D possibly matching TRBD1 (6 bases). The CDR3 spans 14 residues. Trimming took off 4 bases at V and 2 bases at J, with 11 bases between the two ends. CDR1 MNHGY and CDR2 SVAAGI come from the germline V gene. The CDR3 is CASSSDSRNYGYTF. The CDR3 DNA reads TGTGCCAGCAGTTCGGACAGCCGAAACTATGGCTACACCTTC.

This clonotype occurred a few times. This chain connects TRBV19 to TRBJ2-2, with TRBD1 matching over 12 bases. This CDR3 comprises 15 residues. CDR1 and CDR2 from the germline V gene are LNHDA and SQIVND (reference sequence). With V trimmed by 6 bases and J by 4 bases, 3 bases remained unmatched. The CDR3 region has the DNA TGTGCCAGTAGGGGACAGGGGGCTAGCACCGGGGAGCTGTTTTTT. Translated: CASRGQGASTGELFF.